This TCR beta chain was captured in a study of T cell changes during pregnancy in multiple sclerosis. Germline loops: CDR1 SGHRS, CDR2 YFSETQ. With V trimmed by 4 bases and J by 0 bases, 10 bases remained unmatched. The length of the CDR3 is 17 residues. Using immunoSEQ multiplex PCR, the repertoire was profiled, and TCRdb retains in-frame clones only, with some absent. The sample holds 20,000 to 25,000 clones, roughly 89% seen once. The clonotype originates from a female donor with multiple sclerosis, enrolled in a pregnancy study. This specimen was CD8+ T cells from peripheral blood mononuclear cells, taken in the first trimester of pregnancy. The rearrangement joins TRBV5-1 to TRBJ1-1; TRBD1 agrees at 9 bases. The CDR3 loop reads CASSRLGTGPLNTEAFF. CDR3 sequence (DNA): TGCGCCAGCAGCAGACTCGGGACAGGGCCCTTGAACACTGAAGCTTTCTTT.